These 25 T cell receptor beta chains were sequenced from one sample in a study of cytotoxic CD8 clonotypes in ibrutinib-treated CLL. Profiling relied on immunoSEQ multiplex PCR, and the TCRdb table lists in-frame clones only, not all of them. This sample has about 160,000 clones; roughly 77% occur once, and the top ten carry approximately 2%. The sample in question was PBMCs, obtained after 12 months of ibrutinib treatment. The receptors were gathered from a human donor with chronic lymphocytic leukemia.

Concerning this clone: A read error is likely, as this CDR3 ends without the conserved phenylalanine or tryptophan. V gene TRBV7-6 combines with J gene TRBJ1-6, with D possibly matching TRBD1 (6 bases). The CDR3 spans 15 residues. Germline CDR1 and CDR2: SGHVS and FNYEAQ. Trimming left V 11 bases short and J 7 bases short, with 21 bases between. The CDR3 nucleotides are TGTGCCGCCTACCTAAGGGGGACGAGAAATTCACCCCTCCACCTT. Encoded protein: CAAYLRGTRNSPLHL.

The chain combines TRBV7-8 with TRBJ2-6, with D possibly TRBD2 on 6 matching bases. This CDR3 comprises 15 residues. Germline CDR1 is SGHVS and CDR2 is FQNEAQ. V gave up 5 bases and J gave up 3 bases, with 11 bases separating them. DNA of the CDR3: TGTGCCAGCAGCACCCGGGGGTTTGGGGCCAACGTCCTGACTTTC. Its protein is CASSTRGFGANVLTF.

This clone was picked up one time. The V call is TRBV28, the J call TRBJ2-7; the match to TRBD1 covers 7 bases. Germline CDR1 reads MDHEN; CDR2 reads SYDVKM. The CDR3 spans 15 residues. Trimming removed 2 bases from V and 2 bases from J; junction bases left unmatched: 6. CDR3 bases: TGTGCCAGCAGTTTAGCAGGGGGACAAACCTACGAGCAGTACTTC. Translating gives CASSLAGGQTYEQYF.

Comment on this clone: The junction shows a germline mismatch at one end, possibly a read error. The V gene is TRBV30, the J gene TRBJ1-1; D unresolved. The germline V gene has CDR1 GTSNPN and CDR2 SVGIG (reference sequence). The CDR3 runs 12 residues. The CDR3 loop is CARRQANTEAFF. CDR3 in DNA: TGTGCCCGGAGGCAGGCGAACACTGAAGCTTTCTTT.

This sequence joins TRBV6-6 and TRBJ2-5; TRBD1 aligns across 7 bases. Germline CDR1 MNHNY, CDR2 SVGAGI (reference sequence). Losses at the gene ends were 6 bases for V and 5 bases for J; bases not matched to a gene: 0. CDR3 length: 11 residues. The CDR3 reads CASRQGETQYF. CDR3 bases: TGTGCCAGCAGACAGGGGGAGACCCAGTACTTC.

This sequence joins TRBV19 and TRBJ2-6; TRBD2 is a possible D gene (5 bases). Trimming took off 8 bases at V and 2 bases at J, with 16 bases between the two ends. This CDR3 is built from 16 residues. Looked up from germline, CDR1 is LNHDA and CDR2 is SQIVND (reference sequence). CDR3 DNA sequence: TGTGCCAGTTCTACCCGGACCGGGGCTGGGGCCAACGTCCTGACTTTC. Translating gives CASSTRTGAGANVLTF.

The V call is TRBV7-9, the J call TRBJ2-3, with unresolved D. This CDR3 has 16 residues. Germline V gene lookup returns CDR1 SEHNR and CDR2 FQNEAQ (reference sequence). With 5 bases removed from V and 2 bases from J, the gap between germline ends came to 17 bases. CDR3 bases: TGTGCCAGCAGCCCCCACCCACGGATCGACACAGATACGCAGTATTTT. It translates to CASSPHPRIDTDTQYF.

This clone was seen just once. The chain employs TRBV7-2 and TRBJ1-1, with a tentative D call TRBD1 (6 bases). CDR3 length: 13 amino acids. Germline V CDR1 and CDR2: SGHTA, FQGNSA. Trimming stripped 5 bases from V and 1 base from J, with 8 bases between. CDR3 amino acids: CASSVDRNTEAFF. The CDR3 DNA follows: TGTGCCAGCAGCGTGGACAGGAACACTGAAGCTTTCTTT. The full variable domain, its missing parts supplied by reference TRBV7-2 and TRBJ1-1, is GAGVSQSPSNKVTEKGKDVELRCDPISGHTALYWYRQSLGQGLEFLIYFQGNSAPDKSGLPSDRFSAERTGGSVSTLTIQRTQQEDSAVYLCASSVDRNTEAFFGQGTRLTVV.

The rearrangement joins TRBV4-3 to TRBJ2-1, with TRBD1 identical over 8 bases. Germline V gene data show CDR1 as LGHNA and CDR2 as YSLEER. After removal of 2 bases from V and 3 bases from J, the junction contained 3 bases not matched to a gene. The CDR3 covers 15 residues. CDR3 DNA: TGCGCCAGCAGCCAAACGGACAGGGACTACAATGAGCAGTTCTTC. Translated, it gives CASSQTDRDYNEQFF.

This clone was counted a single time. This chain joins TRBV7-2 and TRBJ1-5; the match to TRBD1 covers 12 bases. Germline CDR1 SGHTA, CDR2 FQGNSA. V shed 2 bases, J shed 6 bases, and the junction held 8 bases outside the gene matches. CDR3 length: 17 residues. The CDR3 reads CASSLSAGTGGPQPQHF. In DNA form, the CDR3 reads TGTGCCAGCAGCTTATCGGCCGGGACAGGGGGCCCTCAGCCCCAGCATTTT.

This clone was counted once. The chain employs TRBV19 and TRBJ1-1; TRBD1 matches 8 bases. J was trimmed by 1 base and V by 4 bases; bases with no gene match: 2. Germline-derived CDR1 and CDR2 are LNHDA and SQIVND (reference sequence). CDR3 length: 14 amino acids. Here the CDR3 DNA reads TGTGCCAGTAGTAAGGGACAGGCGAACACTGAAGCTTTCTTT. Protein product: CASSKGQANTEAFF.

DNA of the CDR3: TGTGCCAGCAGTTCTGGGGGAGCGAAAGAGACCCAGTACTTC. It yields the protein CASSSGGAKETQYF. This chain joins TRBV28 and TRBJ2-5, with D perhaps given as TRBD1 or TRBD2 (5 bases each). CDR3 length equals 14 residues. Trimming took 4 bases from V and 3 from J, leaving 12 bases between them. CDR1 MDHEN and CDR2 SYDVKM come from the germline V gene. The variable domain in full, completed from reference TRBV28 and TRBJ2-5, reads DVKVTQSSRYLVKRTGEKVFLECVQDMDHENMFWYRQDPGLGLRLIYFSYDVKMKEKGDIPEGYSVSREKKERFSLILESASTNQTSMYLCASSSGGAKETQYFGPGTRLLVL.

The CDR3 DNA is TGCGCCAGCAGAGACGGGACAGGGGTCACCGGGGAGCTGTTTTTT. It encodes CASRDGTGVTGELFF. The rearrangement uses TRBV5-1 and TRBJ2-2; 10 nucleotides align to TRBD1. The germline V gene has CDR1 SGHRS and CDR2 YFSETQ. This CDR3 has 15 amino acids. V gave up 5 bases and J gave up 4 bases; unmatched junction bases: 5.

The chain links TRBV11-2 to TRBJ1-1, with no clear D. This CDR3 is 13 amino acids long. The V end was cut by 0 bases, the J end by 11 bases, with 13 bases between. Germline CDR1 SGHAT, CDR2 FQNNGV. The CDR3 DNA sequence: TGTGCCAGCAGCTTAGATTTCGAGGCTGCGGCTTTCTTT. This translates into CASSLDFEAAAFF.

V and J are TRBV28 and TRBJ1-3; D is unclear. CDR1 is MDHEN and CDR2 is SYDVKM in the germline V gene. The CDR3 totals 13 residues. Deletions cut 5 bases from V and 1 base from J, with 6 bases between. The CDR3 nucleotides are TGTGCCAGCAGTAACCCTTCTGGAAACACCATATATTTT. Translating it yields CASSNPSGNTIYF.

The V gene is TRBV29-1, the J gene TRBJ2-3; 9 bases fit TRBD1. The length of the CDR3 is 14 residues. The germline CDR1 and CDR2 sequences are SQVTM and ANQGSEA. The V segment lost 6 bases and the J segment 2 bases; nucleotides outside the gene matches: 6. The CDR3 loop reads CSVGGTGITDTQYF. DNA for the CDR3: TGCAGCGTGGGGGGGACAGGGATCACAGATACGCAGTATTTT.

The V gene is TRBV5-1, the J gene TRBJ1-4; possible D gene TRBD1, 6 bases. The CDR3 is 15 residues long. V was shortened by 3 bases and J by 0 bases, with 9 bases between the two germline ends. Germline V gene sequence: CDR1 SGHRS, CDR2 YFSETQ. The CDR3 region has the DNA TGCGCCAGCAGCTCACGGACAGCAACTAATGAAAAACTGTTTTTT. Encoded protein: CASSSRTATNEKLFF.

This clone was detected once. The J gene is TRBJ1-1, the V gene TRBV19, with D possibly being TRBD1 (6 bases). Germline CDR1 and CDR2: LNHDA and SQIVND (reference sequence). V shed 5 bases and J shed 6 bases, with 19 bases lying between them. The CDR3 covers 15 residues. Here the CDR3 reads CASSPWTAVGAEAFF. As DNA, the CDR3 is TGTGCCAGTAGTCCTTGGACAGCCGTGGGAGCTGAAGCTTTCTTT.

V is TRBV7-9 and J is TRBJ2-2, with TRBD2 matching over 9 bases. CDR1 and CDR2 (germline): SEHNR, FQNEAQ (reference sequence). The CDR3 has 16 amino acids. V shed 5 bases, J shed 4 bases, and the junction held 8 bases outside the gene matches. This CDR3 reads CASSPLAGAGTGELFF. DNA for the CDR3: TGTGCCAGCAGCCCATTAGCGGGAGCGGGCACCGGGGAGCTGTTTTTT.

This rearrangement joins TRBV19 to TRBJ2-7; 9 bases are a match to TRBD1. CDR1 is LNHDA, CDR2 SQIVND, per germline (reference sequence). With 6 bases clipped from V and 6 bases from J, the junction kept 6 bases outside the gene matches. This CDR3 spans 13 amino acids. The CDR3 DNA follows: TGTGCCAGTAGGAGGGACAGGGTCGGCGAGCAGTACTTC. Its protein is CASRRDRVGEQYF.

J is TRBJ2-7 and V is TRBV11-3; either TRBD1 or TRBD2 may fit D (5 bases each). The CDR3 contains 12 residues. Germline-derived CDR1 and CDR2 are SGHNT and YENEEA. V lost 4 bases and J lost 7, with 11 bases in between. As DNA, the CDR3 is TGTGCCAGCAGCTCTAGGGACGCAGAGCAGTACTTC. Encoded protein: CASSSRDAEQYF.

The V gene is TRBV6-6, the J gene TRBJ1-3; D gene uncertain. Trimming pared 2 bases from V and 0 bases from J, leaving 8 bases between. Per germline, CDR1 MNHNY and CDR2 SVGAGI (reference sequence). CDR3 length: 15 amino acids. CDR3 nucleotides: TGTGCCAGCAGTTACGAGAGAAGCTCTGGAAACACCATATATTTT. Translating gives CASSYERSSGNTIYF.

With regard to this clone: This may come from a read error, since a much larger clone is one base off. The chain joins TRBV7-9 to TRBJ2-7, with D unclear. V lost 5 bases to trimming and J lost 2 bases, with 4 bases between them. Germline values: CDR1 SEHNR, CDR2 FQNEAQ (reference sequence). The CDR3 extends over 11 amino acids. CDR3 amino acids: CASSVTYEQYF. CDR3 bases: TGTGCCAGCAGCGTAACCTACGAGCAGTACTTC.

This clone was detected only a few times. This chain connects TRBV19 to TRBJ1-3; D call uncertain. Looked up from germline, CDR1 is LNHDA and CDR2 is SQIVND (reference sequence). The CDR3 contains 16 residues. Trimming removed 6 bases from V and 0 bases from J, with 15 bases in between. The CDR3 DNA sequence: TGTGCCAGTAGCAGATTTTCGGGGAACTCTGGAAACACCATATATTTT. Translation gives CASSRFSGNSGNTIYF.

This chain links TRBV28 with TRBJ2-3; 9 positions match TRBD1. With V trimmed by 6 bases and J by 3 bases, 10 bases remained unmatched. This CDR3 has 16 amino acids. The germline V gene has CDR1 MDHEN and CDR2 SYDVKM. The CDR3 nucleotides read TGTGCCAGCAGCGCTCCGGGGGACAGGGCGACAGATACGCAGTATTTT. This sequence encodes CASSAPGDRATDTQYF.